This T cell receptor (beta chain) emerged from a study of blood T cell repertoires in COVID-19. Study summary: COVID-19 samples from acute and convalescent phases originated in the United States, Italy and Spain. PBMCs, B-cell-depleted T cells, or T cells were the source of the cDNA or gDNA that made up the material.

Trimming shortened V by 3 bases and J by 4 bases, and 9 bases separated the two germline ends. Germline V gene lookup returns CDR1 SEHNR and CDR2 FQNEAQ (reference sequence). The CDR3 length is 13 residues. Original data processing: It was from reference gene primer amplification that nucleated cell counts were estimated. The assay was immunoSEQ multiplex PCR, and TCRdb's table has in-frame clones only and misses some. That table supplies the V and J calls and clone size; D and trimming were determined from the DNA. The table lists 30,000 to 50,000 clones, roughly 80% of them singletons. There are a few counts of this clone.

The chain combines TRBV7-9 with TRBJ1-1, with D tentatively TRBD1 (5 bases). The sequence came from a man over 45 with active or convalescent COVID-19. The sequencing input was peripheral blood. The CDR3 loop reads CASSLDTGTEAFF. In nucleotides, the CDR3 is TGTGCCAGCAGCTTGGACACCGGCACTGAAGCTTTCTTT.